These T cell receptor beta chains were read from a single sample in a study of OX40 agonist ivuxolimab in advanced cancers. Libraries were prepared by immunoSEQ multiplex PCR; TCRdb keeps only in-frame clonotypes and omits some of them. In the table there are tens of thousands of clones, around nine tenths of which are singletons. Material: CD4+ or CD8+ T cells sorted from blood, obtained in a trial of the OX40 agonist ivuxolimab. These TCRs come from an adult with an advanced solid tumor such as melanoma, head and neck, liver or kidney cancer. The CDR3 runs from the conserved cysteine through the conserved F or W. A D gene is named only where the DNA matches it firmly. Clone sizes are given selectively: once, few, many, or a class where the clone is expanded.

>TRBJ1-5|-|TRBV5-1|-
TGTGCCAGCAGCTTAGGGACATCTCCTTATCAGCCCCAGCATTTT
CASSLGTSPYQPQHF
>TRBJ2-7|few|TRBV28|TRBD1
TGTGCCAGCAGTTCGTCTCGTTTAGACCGGCAGGGGGTGAGAGGAGATCCCTACGAGCAGTACTTC
CASSSSRLDRQGVRGDPYEQYF
>TRBJ2-7|-|TRBV11-3|TRBD2
TGTGCCAGCAGTCCTATAGCGGGAGGGCCGCCCTACGAGCAGTACTTC
CASSPIAGGPPYEQYF
>TRBJ2-2|-|TRBV30|-
TGTGCCTGGAGTGTTAGCGAGAGCGGGGAGCTGTTTTTT
CAWSVSESGELFF
>TRBJ2-2|-|TRBV5-4|-
TGTGCCAGCAGCTCGCCGGAGGAGATGGGGGAGCTGTTTTTT
CASSSPEEMGELFF
>TRBJ2-1|-|TRBV5-6|TRBD2
TGTGCCAGCAGCCTTGGGACTAGCGGTGAGCAGTTCTTC
CASSLGTSGEQFF
>TRBJ2-3|-|TRBV28|TRBD2
TGTGCCAGCAGCCGGGGGACTAGCGGGCTCACAGATACGCAGTATTTT
CASSRGTSGLTDTQYF
>TRBJ1-5|-|TRBV19|TRBD1
TGTGCCAGTAGTGACGACAGGGACAATCAGCCCCAGCATTTT
CASSDDRDNQPQHF
>TRBJ1-2|-|TRBV27|-
TGTGCCAGTGGGGACATAGGGCCTCTCTACACCTTC
CASGDIGPLYTF
>TRBJ2-1|-|TRBV6-6|TRBD1
TGTGCCAGCAGACCCGGGACAGGGGCGAATGAGCAGTTCTTC
CASRPGTGANEQFF
>TRBJ2-7|many|TRBV6-1|TRBD2
TGTGCCAGCAGTGAAATGACTAGCGAGGCCTACGAGCAGTACTTC
CASSEMTSEAYEQYF
>TRBJ2-3|-|TRBV4-3|TRBD2
TGCGCCAGCAGCTCTCTGACTAGCGGCACAGATACGCAGTATTTT
CASSSLTSGTDTQYF
>TRBJ2-7|-|TRBV6-6|-
TGTGCCAGCAGTTACCCCGGACTCTACGAGCAGTACTTC
CASSYPGLYEQYF
>TRBJ2-1|-|TRBV4-3|-
TGCGCCAGCAGCCAAGATCGCCTAGCGCTCAATGAGCAGTTCTTC
CASSQDRLALNEQFF
>TRBJ2-3|-|TRBV27|-
TGTGCCAGCAGTTTATCGGCCAGCGGGTTGACAGATACGCAGTATTTT
CASSLSASGLTDTQYF
>TRBJ2-7|-|TRBV27|-
TGTGCCAGCAGTGGGACCTACGAGCAGTACTTC
CASSGTYEQYF
>TRBJ1-1|-|TRBV11-2|-
TGTGCCAGCAGCTTGCACGTCGGAGGCACTGAAGCTTTCTTT
CASSLHVGGTEAFF
>TRBJ2-7|once|TRBV5-6|-
TGTGCCAGCAGCTTGGGCCTAGCGCCTTACGAGCAGTACTTC
CASSLGLAPYEQYF
>TRBJ2-1|-|TRBV5-4|-
TGTGCCAGCAGCTTAGGTTCCGAGCAGTTCTTC
CASSLGSEQFF
>TRBJ1-4|-|TRBV27|-
TGTGCCAGCAGCTCGGCAACTAATGAAAAACTGTTTTTT
CASSSATNEKLFF
>TRBJ2-7|-|TRBV11-2|TRBD2
TGTGCCAGCAGCCCCGTCAGCGGGACCCTCCCCGAGCAGTACTTC
CASSPVSGTLPEQYF
>TRBJ2-1|-|TRBV29-1|TRBD2
TGCGGAGGGGCTAGCGGGAGTAATGAGCAGTTCTTC
CGGASGSNEQFF